These T cell receptor beta chains were read from a single sample in a study of vaccination effects on CD4 cells after COVID-19. Here immunoSEQ multiplex PCR was the method, and the copy in TCRdb shows in-frame clones only, minus some. The sample has 40,000 to 45,000 clones; more than 60% are singletons. These TCRs' antigens remain unknown. Here the sequenced sample was CD4+ T cells from PBMCs cultured with HCoV-OC43 spike peptides, taken before COVID-19 vaccination. Receptors were obtained from a human donor who received a COVID-19 vaccine. Both conserved end residues are part of each CDR3. D genes are given only for firm matches. Rows may omit the clone size; those that give it use once, few, many or a size class.

D	V	J	size	DNA	CDR3
TRBD1	TRBV9	TRBJ2-2	-	TGTGCCAGCAGCAGACAGGGGGCGTCCGGGGAGCTGTTTTTT	CASSRQGASGELFF
TRBD1	TRBV2	TRBJ2-1	-	TGTGCCAGCAGTCGTGACAGGGGAAACTACAATGAGCAGTTCTTC	CASSRDRGNYNEQFF
TRBD1	TRBV7-2	TRBJ1-6	few	TGTGCCAGCAGCTGGGACAGGGGGAATTCACCCCTCCACTTT	CASSWDRGNSPLHF
TRBD1	TRBV27	TRBJ2-6	-	TGTGCCAGCAGTCCTGACAGGGTCGGGGCCAACGTCCTGACTTTC	CASSPDRVGANVLTF
TRBD1	TRBV19	TRBJ1-5	few	TGTGCCAGTAGTGGGTACAGGGGGGATCAGCCCCAGCATTTT	CASSGYRGDQPQHF
-	TRBV4-2	TRBJ2-1	-	TGTGCCAGCAGCCAAGATAGGCAGGGATTCGGTGAGCAGTTCTTC	CASSQDRQGFGEQFF
-	TRBV9	TRBJ2-3	-	TGTGCCAGCACCGTCGGGGATACGACTAGCACAGATACGCAGTATTTT	CASTVGDTTSTDTQYF
-	TRBV6-6	TRBJ2-3	-	TGTGCCAGCAGTTACTCGACGGAAGATACGCAGTATTTT	CASSYSTEDTQYF
TRBD2	TRBV14	TRBJ2-3	-	TGTGCCAGCAGCCAAGATAAAGCGGGGAGGGCAGATACGCAGTATTTT	CASSQDKAGRADTQYF
TRBD1	TRBV7-8	TRBJ1-2	few	TGTGCCAGCAGCCCGGACAGGGCTGGCTACACCTTC	CASSPDRAGYTF
TRBD1	TRBV27	TRBJ1-6	-	TGTGCCAGCAGGGGGACAGGGACTTCACCCCTCCACTTT	CASRGTGTSPLHF
-	TRBV27	TRBJ2-6	few	TGTGCCAGCAAAAGAACAGGAACCTCTGGGGCCAACGTCCTGACTTTC	CASKRTGTSGANVLTF
-	TRBV7-2	TRBJ1-2	-	TGTGCCAGCAGCTTAGCGAGCGGGGCGTCTAACTATGGCTACACCTTC	CASSLASGASNYGYTF
-	TRBV6-5	TRBJ1-1	-	TGTGCCAGCAGTAAGGGGCGCCGAACGACTGAAGCTTTCTTT	CASSKGRRTTEAFF
TRBD1	TRBV5-1	TRBJ1-5	-	TGCGCCAGCAGTTCAAGACAGGGAGGTCAGCCCCAGCATTTT	CASSSRQGGQPQHF
-	TRBV20-1	TRBJ1-6	-	TGCAGTGCTAGTTTGAATGGACCACTAAATTCACCCCTCCACTTT	CSASLNGPLNSPLHF
TRBD2	TRBV30	TRBJ2-3	-	TGTGCCTGGAGCCCGGGACTAGCGGGGGTGAGCACAGATACGCAGTATTTT	CAWSPGLAGVSTDTQYF
-	TRBV19	TRBJ1-1	few	TGTGCCAGTAGTGATGGCGGCGACATGAACACTGAAGCTTTCTTT	CASSDGGDMNTEAFF
-	TRBV7-9	TRBJ1-1	-	TGTGCCAGCAGCCCGGTGCGGACCATGAACACTGAAGCTTTCTTT	CASSPVRTMNTEAFF
-	TRBV19	TRBJ1-5	-	TGTGCCAGCAGTGCGGGGGGCCGGGAGCCCCAGCATTTT	CASSAGGREPQHF
-	TRBV5-4	TRBJ2-1	few	TGTGCCAGCAGCGTACACAATGAGCAGTTCTTC	CASSVHNEQFF
-	TRBV4-1	TRBJ2-3	-	TGCGCCAGCAGCCGCCTGACAGGGACTAGCACAGATACGCAGTATTTT	CASSRLTGTSTDTQYF
-	TRBV27	TRBJ2-3	-	TGTGCCAGCAGTCACGGGGCCACAGATACGCAGTATTTT	CASSHGATDTQYF
TRBD2	TRBV2	TRBJ2-1	few	TGTGCCAGCTCCTATAGCGGGGGCAACAATGAGCAGTTCTTC	CASSYSGGNNEQFF